This TCR beta chain was identified during a study of blood T cell repertoires in COVID-19. About the study: The United States, Italy and Spain were the sources of the acute and convalescent COVID-19 samples. The cDNA or gDNA used as material had been derived from T cells, B-cell-depleted T cells, or PBMCs.

Germline V lookup: CDR1 MNHEY, CDR2 SMNVEV (reference sequence). The CDR3 is made up of 16 amino acids. The J segment lost 3 bases and the V segment lost 6 bases, leaving 12 bases of the junction unmatched. The table lists this clone with a count of one. The method was immunoSEQ multiplex PCR; TCRdb's version includes in-frame clones alone and lacks a portion of them. This sample carries around 130,000 clones, around 80% of them seen once, and the ten largest clones take roughly 2.2%. The cohort comprised adults aged about 18 to 100 years residing in 20 to 25 US areas. The chain combines TRBV27 with TRBJ2-5; 8 bases match TRBD2. The sample comprised PBMCs or T cells enriched from blood (not recorded which). The TCR comes from a man aged 35 to 55 with acute COVID-19. The CDR3 DNA follows: TGTGCCAGCAGGTTAGCGGGGTTGGGCGAGGAAGAGACCCAGTACTTC. Amino acid sequence: CASRLAGLGEEETQYF.